Following are 25 T cell receptor beta chains from one sample sequenced in a study of cytomegalovirus exposure and HLA in healthy donors. The PCR made use of 60 Vbeta and 13 Jbeta primers. Profiled with immunoSEQ multiplex PCR; TCRdb holds only in-frame clones, not every one. The sample has around 97,000 clones; approximately 9% are singletons. Sequencing was carried out using PBMCs. These receptors came from a man aged 50 to 59 in good health and CMV-seropositive.

This chain links TRBV5-1 with TRBJ1-1; D is ambiguous. Between the trimmed V and J ends, which lost 1 base and 0 bases, there was a span of 10 bases. CDR1 SGHRS and CDR2 YFSETQ come from the germline V gene. The CDR3 is 15 residues long. Here the CDR3 reads CASSLRSGMNTEAFF. The CDR3, as DNA: TGCGCCAGCAGCTTGAGGTCAGGAATGAACACTGAAGCTTTCTTT.

This chain links TRBV29-1 with TRBJ2-7, with TRBD1 identical over 8 bases. Germline CDR1 reads SQVTM; CDR2 reads ANQGSEA. After removal of 6 bases from V and 6 bases from J, the junction contained 16 bases not matched to a gene. CDR3 size: 15 residues. The CDR3 protein is CSVLINRDRLLEQYF. CDR3 bases: TGCAGCGTCCTAATTAACCGGGACAGGTTACTCGAGCAGTACTTC.

This clone has a count of ten or more. In nucleotides, the CDR3 is TGTGCCAGCAGCTCACCGCCGGGACAGGGGCCGGAGGCCCAGTACTTC. It specifies CASSSPPGQGPEAQYF. The J gene is TRBJ2-5, the V gene TRBV13; TRBD1 matches at 10 bases. The CDR3 extends over 16 amino acids. The ends lost 4 bases at V and 9 bases at J; junction bases unmatched: 14. CDR1 is PRHDT, CDR2 FYEKMQ, per germline (reference sequence).

This clone was seen a handful of times. This CDR3 is CASSLVATRGYEQYF. Here the CDR3 DNA reads TGCGCCAGCAGCTTGGTGGCTACTCGGGGCTACGAGCAGTACTTC. This chain connects TRBV5-1 to TRBJ2-7; the D gene is possibly TRBD2 (5 bases). The CDR3 spans 15 residues. The V and J ends lost 0 bases and 3 bases respectively, with 13 bases between them. Germline V gene data show CDR1 as SGHRS and CDR2 as YFSETQ.

This clone was seen repeatedly, ten times or more. The chain carries TRBV30 and TRBJ2-7; maybe TRBD2 (7 bases). V dropped 0 bases and J dropped 4 bases, with 16 bases sitting between them. Germline loops: CDR1 GTSNPN, CDR2 SVGIG (reference sequence). The CDR3 extends over 15 amino acids. The CDR3 protein is CAWSVQSGGGYEQYF. The CDR3 DNA reads TGTGCCTGGAGTGTACAGTCGGGGGGCGGGTACGAGCAGTACTTC.

This clone has more than one count but fewer than ten. The chain uses TRBV4-2 and TRBJ2-7; perhaps TRBD2 as D (6 bases). The germline V and J ends were trimmed by 1 base and 2 bases, with 12 bases remaining between them. Germline assignment: CDR1 LGHNA and CDR2 YNFKEQ. This CDR3 has 15 residues. CDR3 coding DNA: TGTGCCAGCAGCCAAGGCCCTAGCGCGACCTACGAGCAGTACTTC. It is translated as CASSQGPSATYEQYF.

The table lists this clone with a few counts. The chain uses TRBV19 and TRBJ2-6; 9 positions agree with TRBD1. The germline V gene has CDR1 LNHDA and CDR2 SQIVND (reference sequence). The V gene end was trimmed by 3 bases and the J gene end by 11 bases; junction bases not matched to a gene: 14. The length of the CDR3 is 17 residues. Here the CDR3 reads CASSILPIQGAVDVLTF. CDR3 DNA: TGTGCCAGTAGTATTCTTCCGATACAGGGGGCGGTGGACGTCCTGACTTTC.

This clone was counted a few times. The rearrangement links TRBV7-9 to TRBJ1-1; D remains ambiguous. This CDR3 contains 12 residues. V was cut by 1 base and J by 8 bases, with 8 bases left in between. Germline CDR1 SEHNR, CDR2 FQNEAQ (reference sequence). The CDR3: CASSLETGEAFF. The CDR3 DNA reads TGTGCCAGCAGCTTAGAGACGGGGGAAGCTTTCTTT. The full variable domain, rest sourced from reference TRBV7-9 and TRBJ1-1, is DTGVSQNPRHKITKRGQNVTFRCDPISEHNRLYWYRQTLGQGPEFLTYFQNEAQLEKSRLLSDRFSAERPKGSFSTLEIQRTEQGDSAMYLCASSLETGEAFFGQGTRLTVV.

This clone has a handful of counts. This chain connects TRBV5-1 to TRBJ1-1; D is uncertain. This CDR3 spans 13 amino acids. CDR1 and CDR2 (germline): SGHRS, YFSETQ. Trimming shortened V by 0 bases and J by 4 bases, and 7 bases separated the two germline ends. The CDR3: CASSLAGLTEAFF. CDR3 nucleotides: TGCGCCAGCAGCTTGGCCGGACTCACTGAAGCTTTCTTT.

Only a few counts were recorded for this clone. J is TRBJ1-3 and V is TRBV9, with D tentatively TRBD1 (6 bases). Trimming pared 4 bases from V and 6 bases from J, leaving 11 bases between. The CDR3 extends over 13 amino acids. Germline-derived CDR1 and CDR2 are SGDLS and YYNGEE. In DNA, the CDR3 is TGTGCCAGCAGCTCTCTGGGGGCAAACACCATATATTTT. Translated: CASSSLGANTIYF.

The rearrangement joins TRBV2 to TRBJ2-7; D gene uncertain. This CDR3 contains 11 residues. V was trimmed by 3 bases and J by 8 bases, leaving 8 bases between them. Germline assignment: CDR1 SNHLY and CDR2 FYNNEI. In DNA, the CDR3 is TGTGCCAGCAGTGAGGGCTTCAAGCAGTACTTC. Translation gives CASSEGFKQYF.

The CDR3 DNA sequence: TGTGCCAGCAGCTCACTACGTAAGCACTACAATGAGCAGTTCTTC. The encoded protein is CASSSLRKHYNEQFF. The chain combines TRBV11-2 with TRBJ2-1; D is ambiguous. The CDR3 runs to 15 residues. The V and J ends lost 4 bases and 3 bases respectively, with 13 bases between them. Per the germline V gene, CDR1 is SGHAT and CDR2 is FQNNGV.

This chain joins TRBV7-6 and TRBJ2-2, with 8 bases that match TRBD1. Germline CDR1 SGHVS, CDR2 FNYEAQ. The CDR3 runs to 16 residues. V lost 5 bases, J lost 7 bases, and 12 bases stayed unmatched. The CDR3, as DNA: TGTGCCAGCAGCCCGGGACAGGAAGGAATTGGCGGGGAGCTGTTTTTT. This codes for CASSPGQEGIGGELFF.

This clone was seen more than once but under ten times. The chain links TRBV5-4 to TRBJ2-7; the D is unclear. Germline CDR1 reads SGHNT; CDR2 reads YYREEE (reference sequence). Between the trimmed V and J ends, which lost 2 bases and 0 bases, there was a span of 6 bases. The CDR3 is 13 amino acids. The CDR3 DNA follows: TGTGCCAGCAGCTTAGTCAGCTCCTACGAGCAGTACTTC. It translates to CASSLVSSYEQYF.

This chain uses TRBV10-2 with TRBJ2-2; 8 bases are shared with TRBD2. V dropped 4 bases and J dropped 1; count of bases not matched to a gene: 5. This CDR3 has 16 residues. CDR1 WSHSY and CDR2 SAAADI come from the germline V gene. CDR3 DNA sequence: TGCGCCAGCAGTGTAGTGGCGGGAGGGAACACCGGGGAGCTGTTTTTT. Translation: CASSVVAGGNTGELFF.

The chain couples TRBV2 to TRBJ1-6; 8 bases line up with TRBD1. Germline CDR1 reads SNHLY; CDR2 reads FYNNEI. The junction had 6 bases not matched to a gene; V was cut back by 4 bases and J by 7 bases. The CDR3 contains 15 residues. The CDR3 is CASSVRTGSNSPLHF. The CDR3 DNA reads TGTGCCAGCAGTGTGAGGACAGGGTCGAATTCACCCCTCCACTTT.

This clone came up a few times. This sequence joins TRBV23-1 and TRBJ1-5; D not certain. TRBV23-1 is an ORF; its function is uncertain. Trimming took 3 bases from V and 6 from J, leaving 15 bases between them. CDR3 length: 15 residues. CDR3 in amino acids: CASSQDRGGSQPQHF. CDR3 in DNA: TGCGCCAGCAGTCAGGACCGGGGAGGCAGTCAGCCCCAGCATTTT.

The V call is TRBV7-9, the J call TRBJ2-1, with 10 bases fitting TRBD2. V trimming: 6 bases; J trimming: 7 bases; junction bases outside the gene matches: 6. Germline V gives CDR1 SEHNR, CDR2 FQNEAQ (reference sequence). The CDR3 loop spans 14 amino acids. CDR3 nucleotide sequence: TGTGCCAGCAGTTCCCAAGCGGGAGGGAATGAGCAGTTCTTC. The encoded protein is CASSSQAGGNEQFF.

The rearrangement joins TRBV2 to TRBJ2-1, with 8 positions matching TRBD2. Germline CDR1 SNHLY, CDR2 FYNNEI. V lost 6 bases and J lost 7; bases outside the gene matches: 17. The CDR3 loop spans 17 amino acids. The CDR3 sequence is CASSYSVGAGEVNEQFF. In nucleotides, the CDR3 is TGTGCCAGCAGCTACAGCGTGGGAGCGGGAGAAGTAAATGAGCAGTTCTTC. Using reference TRBV2 and TRBJ2-1 for the parts outside the CDR3, the full variable domain is EPEVTQTPSHQVTQMGQEVILRCVPISNHLYFYWYRQILGQKVEFLVSFYNNEISEKSEIFDDQFSVERPDGSNFTLKIRSTKLEDSAMYFCASSYSVGAGEVNEQFFGPGTRLTVL.

The rearrangement uses TRBV19 and TRBJ2-6, with a tentative D call TRBD1 (5 bases). CDR1 and CDR2 from the germline V gene are LNHDA and SQIVND (reference sequence). V was cut by 4 bases and J by 0 bases, with 7 bases left in between. The CDR3 runs 15 residues. CDR3 sequence reads: CASSTQGSGANVLTF. In DNA form, the CDR3 reads TGTGCCAGTAGTACCCAGGGCTCTGGGGCCAACGTCCTGACTTTC.

The V call is TRBV7-6, the J call TRBJ2-5; TRBD1 matches 7 bases. Unmatched junction bases numbered 8, after V lost 5 bases and J lost 2 bases. CDR3 length equals 15 residues. Germline lookup yields CDR1 SGHVS and CDR2 FNYEAQ. The CDR3 coding sequence is TGTGCCAGCAGCCTAGGTTGGACAGGACAAGAGACCCAGTACTTC. It codes for CASSLGWTGQETQYF.

The V and J genes are TRBV27 and TRBJ1-2; a weak D match, TRBD1 (5 bases). Trimming cost V 2 bases and J 5 bases, with 21 bases left between them. The CDR3 covers 17 residues. Germline lookup yields CDR1 MNHEY and CDR2 SMNVEV (reference sequence). CDR3 in amino acids: CASSLRVGGTSIYGYTF. In nucleotides, the CDR3 is TGTGCCAGCAGTTTACGGGTTGGAGGGACGTCCATTTATGGCTACACCTTC.

This clone was found a few times. The chain recombines TRBV11-2 with TRBJ1-2, with D possibly TRBD1 on 5 matching bases. CDR3 length equals 13 residues. V was cut by 5 bases and J by 6 bases, with 13 bases left in between. CDR1 is SGHAT, CDR2 FQNNGV, per germline. The CDR3 spells CASSLWGGDGYTF. The CDR3 DNA reads as TGTGCCAGCAGCCTATGGGGGGGGGATGGCTACACCTTC. Full variable domain (outside the CDR3, taken from reference TRBV11-2 and TRBJ1-2): EAGVAQSPRYKIIEKRQSVAFWCNPISGHATLYWYQQILGQGPKLLIQFQNNGVVDDSQLPKDRFSAERLKGVDSTLKIQPAKLEDSAVYLCASSLWGGDGYTFGSGTRLTVV.

The chain is built from TRBV10-1 and TRBJ2-1; TRBD1 matches at 10 bases. J was trimmed by 10 bases and V by 6 bases; bases with no gene match: 3. CDR1 and CDR2 from the germline V gene are WNHNN and SYGVQD (reference sequence). This CDR3 is 12 amino acids long. CDR3 region: CASRTGGHEQFF. DNA for the CDR3: TGCGCCAGCAGGACAGGGGGCCACGAGCAGTTCTTC.

The V call is TRBV28, the J call TRBJ1-1; 9 bases line up with TRBD1. With V trimmed by 5 bases and J by 1 base, 14 bases remained unmatched. Germline V lookup: CDR1 MDHEN, CDR2 SYDVKM. This CDR3 spans 18 amino acids. The CDR3 sequence is CASSPPGTGIRGNTEAFF. In DNA, the CDR3 is TGTGCCAGCAGTCCCCCCGGGACAGGGATTAGAGGGAACACTGAAGCTTTCTTT.